Listed below are T cell receptor beta chains from one sample, sequenced in a study of cytomegalovirus exposure and HLA in healthy donors. Sequencing was performed with immunoSEQ multiplex PCR; in TCRdb, only in-frame clones are kept and a portion is missing. Of over 150,000 clones listed, 60% to 85% are singletons. The sample was PBMCs. The receptors were gathered from a man aged 25 to 40 in good health and CMV-seropositive. Both conserved end residues are part of each CDR3. Fields, in order: V gene, clone size, J gene, D gene, CDR3 DNA, CDR3 protein. D genes are given only for firm matches. Size is omitted from some rows. Given values are once, few, many or a class for expanded clones.

TRBV2,once,TRBJ2-5,TRBD1,TGTGCCAGCAAGCCCGGGACAGGGGAAGAGACCCAGTACTTC,CASKPGTGEETQYF
TRBV9,.,TRBJ2-7,TRBD2,TGTGCCAGCAGTTCAACCGGGACTAGCATCCACGAGCAGTACTTC,CASSSTGTSIHEQYF
TRBV7-2,few,TRBJ1-2,TRBD1,TGTGCCAGCAGCCCCACGGGACAGCTAAACTATGGCTACACCTTC,CASSPTGQLNYGYTF
TRBV14,.,TRBJ1-2,.,TGTGCCAGCAGCTGGGACACCAGCTATGGCTACACCTTC,CASSWDTSYGYTF
TRBV4-1,.,TRBJ1-2,.,TGCGCCAGCAGCCCACGGTCGCAGGGCGGCTATGGCTACACCTTC,CASSPRSQGGYGYTF
TRBV6-5,.,TRBJ1-1,.,TGTGCCAGCGGGAGCACTGAAGCTTTCTTT,CASGSTEAFF
TRBV6-1,.,TRBJ2-3,TRBD1,TGTGCCAGCAGACCGGGACAGCTTAGAGATACGCAGTATTTT,CASRPGQLRDTQYF
TRBV7-6,.,TRBJ2-3,.,TGTGCCAGCAGCTTAGCGGGGGGTCTAGATACGCAGTATTTT,CASSLAGGLDTQYF
TRBV5-6,.,TRBJ2-7,TRBD2,TGTGCCAGCAGCTTGTGGGGCGGGGGGACGTACGAGCAGTACTTC,CASSLWGGGTYEQYF
TRBV7-9,.,TRBJ1-5,.,TGTGCCAGCAGCTTAGGGCAGATCAATCAGCCCCAGCATTTT,CASSLGQINQPQHF
TRBV30,.,TRBJ1-6,.,TGTGCCTGGAGCGGGAGCAAGGCCAGCTCCTATAATTCACCCCTCCACTTT,CAWSGSKASSYNSPLHF
TRBV9,once,TRBJ1-1,.,TGTGCCAGCAGCGTAGAAGCCAGGGTCACTGAAGCTTTCTTT,CASSVEARVTEAFF
TRBV19,.,TRBJ2-7,TRBD1,TGTGCCAGTAGTACCAGACAGGGGGTCTCCTACGAGCAGTACTTC,CASSTRQGVSYEQYF
TRBV7-9,.,TRBJ1-5,.,TGTGCCAGCAGCTTACCAAATCAGCCCCAGCATTTT,CASSLPNQPQHF
TRBV14,.,TRBJ2-7,TRBD2,TGTGCCAGCAGCCAAGGTAGCGGGGGGACCTACGAGCAGTACTTC,CASSQGSGGTYEQYF
TRBV5-1,.,TRBJ2-7,.,TGCGCCAGCAGGTTGGATCCTTGGGGGGGCCTCTACGAGCAGTACTTC,CASRLDPWGGLYEQYF
TRBV28,.,TRBJ1-1,TRBD1,TGTGCCAGCAGCAATCCGGGACAGGGGCGCACTGAAGCTTTCTTT,CASSNPGQGRTEAFF
TRBV6-5,.,TRBJ1-2,.,TGTGCCAGCAGTCCAACTCAGGGGCGACATGGCTACACCTTC,CASSPTQGRHGYTF
TRBV6-5,.,TRBJ2-3,TRBD1,TGTGCCAGCAGTCGACAGGGGGCTGCAGATACGCAGTATTTT,CASSRQGAADTQYF
TRBV9,.,TRBJ2-7,TRBD2,TGTGCCAGCAGCGAGGTACCGGGACTAGCGGGGGGGCTCAACGAGCAGTACTTC,CASSEVPGLAGGLNEQYF
TRBV2,few,TRBJ1-3,.,TGTGCCACCACAAACGGAAACACCATATATTTT,CATTNGNTIYF
TRBV28,.,TRBJ1-1,.,TGTGCCAGCAGTTTAAACAGAAACACTGAAGCTTTCTTT,CASSLNRNTEAFF
TRBV5-1,.,TRBJ2-3,TRBD1,TGCGCCAGCAGCAAACAACCGGGACAGAAAACAGATACGCAGTATTTT,CASSKQPGQKTDTQYF
TRBV5-6,.,TRBJ2-5,TRBD1,TGTGCCAGCAGCTCCAACGGACAGGGGGGAGAGACCCAGTACTTC,CASSSNGQGGETQYF
TRBV30,.,TRBJ2-7,TRBD2,TGTGCCTGGAGTACTAGCGGGGGGTACGAGCAGTACTTC,CAWSTSGGYEQYF
TRBV4-1,.,TRBJ1-2,TRBD1,TGCGCCAGCAGCCCCATCCCCGGACAGGGGCCTTATGGCTACACCTTC,CASSPIPGQGPYGYTF
TRBV27,large,TRBJ2-7,.,TGTGCCAGCAGTCCCACATCGGCCGGGGAGCAGTACTTC,CASSPTSAGEQYF
TRBV19,.,TRBJ1-1,.,TGTGCCAGTAATCAGGGATACACTGAAGCTTTCTTT,CASNQGYTEAFF
TRBV6-1,.,TRBJ1-4,TRBD1,TGTGCCAGCAGTGAATCCCCGGGACAGGGGGATGAAAAACTGTTTTTT,CASSESPGQGDEKLFF
TRBV29-1,.,TRBJ1-6,TRBD1,TGCAGCGCCCCACCCTCGACAGGGACCATTAATTCACCCCTCCACTTT,CSAPPSTGTINSPLHF
TRBV5-1,.,TRBJ2-7,.,TGCGCCAGCACCGGGAGCTCCTACGAGCAGTACTTC,CASTGSSYEQYF
TRBV27,.,TRBJ1-6,.,TGTGCCAGCAGTGCGACAGGAAACTATAATTCACCCCTCCACTTT,CASSATGNYNSPLHF
TRBV6-5,.,TRBJ1-2,.,TGTGCCAGCAGTCAGTCCCACGCCGCTGGCTATGGCTACACCTTC,CASSQSHAAGYGYTF
TRBV2,.,TRBJ1-4,.,TGTGCCAGCAAGGCGGCGAAGGATGAAAAACTGTTTTTT,CASKAAKDEKLFF
TRBV30,.,TRBJ1-4,.,TGTGCCTGGAGTGCCCGGGGGGCTGGGGAAAAACTGTTTTTT,CAWSARGAGEKLFF
TRBV11-2,once,TRBJ2-7,.,TGTGCCAGCAGCTTAGCCCCGAGGGGGGGGTCCTACGAGCAGTACTTC,CASSLAPRGGSYEQYF
TRBV7-3,.,TRBJ1-5,.,TGTGCCAGCAGCTGTAATGGACTGAGAAATCAGCCCCAGCATTTT,CASSCNGLRNQPQHF
TRBV29-1,.,TRBJ1-2,TRBD1,TGCAGCCTGGGACAGGGGGCTGGCTACACCTTC,CSLGQGAGYTF
TRBV6-4,.,TRBJ2-3,TRBD2,TGTGCCAGCGCGGGGGGAGATACAGATACGCAGTATTTT,CASAGGDTDTQYF
TRBV7-3,.,TRBJ2-3,.,TGTGCCAGCAGCTTATCAGGGTCGACAGATACGCAGTATTTT,CASSLSGSTDTQYF
TRBV4-1,few,TRBJ2-4,TRBD1,TGCGCCAGCAGCCAAAGGACAGGGCGGCGGAACATTCAGTACTTC,CASSQRTGRRNIQYF
TRBV11-2,.,TRBJ1-1,TRBD1,TGTGCCAGCAGCAGATGGACCAGGGGACAGGGCCATGAAGCTTTCTTT,CASSRWTRGQGHEAFF
TRBV19,.,TRBJ2-7,.,TGTGCCAGCCAGCCGGGGGACGGAACCTACGAGCAGTACTTC,CASQPGDGTYEQYF
TRBV9,.,TRBJ2-2,TRBD2,TGTGCCAGCAGCGTGACTAGCGGGGAAGCCGGGGAGCTGTTTTTT,CASSVTSGEAGELFF
TRBV21-1,many,TRBJ1-5,.,TGTGCCAGCAGCACCGACAGCGATCAGCCCCAGCATTTT,CASSTDSDQPQHF
TRBV18,.,TRBJ2-2,TRBD1,TGTGCCAGCTCCCCCATGGGACAGAGGAACACCGGGGAGCTGTTTTTT,CASSPMGQRNTGELFF
TRBV5-4,.,TRBJ2-1,TRBD2,TGTGCCAGCAGTCCCCAACTAGCGGGGGCTAGGAATGAGCAGTTCTTC,CASSPQLAGARNEQFF
TRBV5-1,.,TRBJ2-1,TRBD1,TGCGCCAGCAGCAATGGACAGGGTGACAATGAGCAGTTCTTC,CASSNGQGDNEQFF
TRBV6-6,few,TRBJ1-1,.,TGTGCCAGCAGTTATGTCCAGAACACTGAAGCTTTCTTT,CASSYVQNTEAFF
TRBV2,few,TRBJ1-6,.,TGTGCCAGCAGGCCCCGGGAAACCAATTCACCCCTCCACTTT,CASRPRETNSPLHF
TRBV11-3,.,TRBJ2-2,TRBD2,TGTGCCAGCAGCTCTCAAGCGGGGGGTGGCGGGGAGCTGTTTTTT,CASSSQAGGGGELFF
TRBV2,.,TRBJ2-3,.,TGTGCCAGCACAGGTTTCCGGGGTATCACAGATACGCAGTATTTT,CASTGFRGITDTQYF
TRBV28,.,TRBJ2-5,TRBD1,TGTGCCAGCAGTTCTGAGGACAGGGGGTTGGAAGAGACCCAGTACTTC,CASSSEDRGLEETQYF
TRBV9,.,TRBJ2-5,.,TGTGCCAGCAGCGTAGGAACAAACCAAGAGACCCAGTACTTC,CASSVGTNQETQYF
TRBV20-1,.,TRBJ1-1,.,TGCAGTGCTAGAGCCGGGGCTGAAGCTTTCTTT,CSARAGAEAFF
TRBV5-1,.,TRBJ2-3,TRBD2,TGCGCCAGCAGCTTGGCGGCTAGCGGGGTAGGAGATACGCAGTATTTT,CASSLAASGVGDTQYF
TRBV7-8,.,TRBJ2-7,.,TGTGCCAGCAACTTCCCAGGGGTCTCCTACGAGCAGTACTTC,CASNFPGVSYEQYF
TRBV9,.,TRBJ2-1,.,TGTGCCAGCAGCGTAGGCGGCGGGGGCTACCTCGGATCCTACAATGAGCAGTTCTTC,CASSVGGGGYLGSYNEQFF